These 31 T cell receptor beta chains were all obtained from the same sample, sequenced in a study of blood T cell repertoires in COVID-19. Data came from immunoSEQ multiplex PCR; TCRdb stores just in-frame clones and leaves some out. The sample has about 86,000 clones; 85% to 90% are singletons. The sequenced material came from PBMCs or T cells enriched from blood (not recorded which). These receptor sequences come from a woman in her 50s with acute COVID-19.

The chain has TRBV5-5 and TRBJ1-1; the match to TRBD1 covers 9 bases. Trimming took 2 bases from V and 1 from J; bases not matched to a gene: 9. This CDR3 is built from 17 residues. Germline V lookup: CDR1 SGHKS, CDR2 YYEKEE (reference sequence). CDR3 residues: CASSFGQGPSANTEAFF. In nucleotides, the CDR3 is TGTGCCAGCAGCTTCGGACAGGGGCCTTCTGCGAACACTGAAGCTTTCTTT.

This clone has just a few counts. The CDR3: CSVETGSGYTF. As DNA, the CDR3 is TGCAGCGTTGAGACAGGGAGTGGCTACACCTTC. V gene TRBV29-1 combines with J gene TRBJ1-2, with 7 bases identical to TRBD1. The germline V gene encodes CDR1 SQVTM and CDR2 ANQGSEA. There are 11 residues in the CDR3. The V segment lost 3 bases and the J segment 7 bases; nucleotides outside the gene matches: 2. The full variable domain, its missing parts supplied by reference TRBV29-1 and TRBJ1-2, is SAVISQKPSRDICQRGTSLTIQCQVDSQVTMMFWYRQQPGQSLTLIATANQGSEATYESGFVIDKFPISRPNLTFSTLTVSNMSPEDSSIYLCSVETGSGYTFGSGTRLTVV.

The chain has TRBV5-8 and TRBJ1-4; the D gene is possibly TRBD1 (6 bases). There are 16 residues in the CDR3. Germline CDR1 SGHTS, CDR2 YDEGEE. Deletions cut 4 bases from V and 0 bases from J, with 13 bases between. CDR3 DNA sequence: TGTGCCAGCAGCCCGCGAGGGGGATCAACTAATGAAAAACTGTTTTTT. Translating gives CASSPRGGSTNEKLFF.

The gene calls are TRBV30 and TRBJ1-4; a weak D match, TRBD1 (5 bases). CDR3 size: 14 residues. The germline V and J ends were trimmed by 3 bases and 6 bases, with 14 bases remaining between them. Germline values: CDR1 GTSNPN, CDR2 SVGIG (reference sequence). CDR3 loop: CAWSLGQPDEKLFF. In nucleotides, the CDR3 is TGTGCCTGGAGCCTGGGGCAACCAGATGAAAAACTGTTTTTT.

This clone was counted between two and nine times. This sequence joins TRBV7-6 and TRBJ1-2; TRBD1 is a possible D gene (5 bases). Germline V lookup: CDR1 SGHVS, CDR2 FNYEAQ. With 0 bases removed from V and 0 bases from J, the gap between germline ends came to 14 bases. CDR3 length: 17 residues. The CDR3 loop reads CASSLAVPGLANYGYTF. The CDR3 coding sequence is TGTGCCAGCAGCTTAGCGGTACCGGGACTGGCTAACTATGGCTACACCTTC. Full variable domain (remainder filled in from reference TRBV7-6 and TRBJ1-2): GAGVSQSPRYKVTKRGQDVALRCDPISGHVSLYWYRQALGQGPEFLTYFNYEAQQDKSGLPNDRFSAERPEGSISTLTIQRTEQRDSAMYRCASSLAVPGLANYGYTFGSGTRLTVV.

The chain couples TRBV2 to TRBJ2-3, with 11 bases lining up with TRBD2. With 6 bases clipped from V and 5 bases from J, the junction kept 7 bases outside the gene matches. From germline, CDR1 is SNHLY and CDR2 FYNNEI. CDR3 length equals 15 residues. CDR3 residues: CASSTSGGGGDTQYF. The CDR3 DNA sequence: TGTGCCAGCAGCACTAGCGGGGGAGGGGGAGATACGCAGTATTTT.

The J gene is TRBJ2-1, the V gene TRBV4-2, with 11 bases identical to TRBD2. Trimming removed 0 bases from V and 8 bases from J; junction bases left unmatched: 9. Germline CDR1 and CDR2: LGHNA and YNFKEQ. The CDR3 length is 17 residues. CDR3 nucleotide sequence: TGTGCCAGCAGCCAAGACCCACTAGCGGGAGTTTTGGATGAGCAGTTCTTC. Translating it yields CASSQDPLAGVLDEQFF.

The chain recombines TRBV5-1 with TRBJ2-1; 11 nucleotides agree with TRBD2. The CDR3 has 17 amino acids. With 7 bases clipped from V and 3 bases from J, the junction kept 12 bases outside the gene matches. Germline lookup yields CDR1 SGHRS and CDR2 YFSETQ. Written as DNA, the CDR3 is TGCGCCAGCCGCCAGAAAAGACTAGCGGGGCGCTACAATGAGCAGTTCTTC. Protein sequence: CASRQKRLAGRYNEQFF.

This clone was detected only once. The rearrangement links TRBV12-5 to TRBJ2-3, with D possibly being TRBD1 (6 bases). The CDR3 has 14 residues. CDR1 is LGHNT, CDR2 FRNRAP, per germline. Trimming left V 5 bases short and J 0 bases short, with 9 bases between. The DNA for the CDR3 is TGTGCTAGTGGTCCGGGACAAAGCACAGATACGCAGTATTTT. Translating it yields CASGPGQSTDTQYF.

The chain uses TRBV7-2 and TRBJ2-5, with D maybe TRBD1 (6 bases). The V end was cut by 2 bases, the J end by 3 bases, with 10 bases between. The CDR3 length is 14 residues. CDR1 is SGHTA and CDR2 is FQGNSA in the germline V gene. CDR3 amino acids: CASSLLSGEETQYF. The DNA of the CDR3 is TGTGCCAGCAGCTTACTCTCAGGGGAAGAGACCCAGTACTTC.

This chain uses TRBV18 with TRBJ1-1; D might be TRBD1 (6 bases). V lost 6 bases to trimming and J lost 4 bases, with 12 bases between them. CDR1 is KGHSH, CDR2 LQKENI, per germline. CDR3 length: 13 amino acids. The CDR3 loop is CASSQGSGTEAFF. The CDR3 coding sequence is TGTGCCAGCTCGCAGGGGAGCGGCACTGAAGCTTTCTTT.

CDR3 protein: CASRADRDSPLHF. CDR3 coding DNA: TGTGCCAGTAGGGCCGACAGGGATTCACCCCTCCACTTT. V and J are TRBV19 and TRBJ1-6, with 7 bases lining up with TRBD1. The germline CDR1 and CDR2 sequences are LNHDA and SQIVND (reference sequence). The V and J ends lost 6 bases and 8 bases, in that order; junction bases with no gene match: 4. The CDR3 loop spans 13 amino acids. The entire variable domain, with the rest obtained from reference TRBV19 and TRBJ1-6, is as follows: DGGITQSPKYLFRKEGQNVTLSCEQNLNHDAMYWYRQDPGQGLRLIYYSQIVNDFQKGDIAEGYSVSREKKESFPLTVTSAQKNPTAFYLCASRADRDSPLHFGNGTRLTVT.

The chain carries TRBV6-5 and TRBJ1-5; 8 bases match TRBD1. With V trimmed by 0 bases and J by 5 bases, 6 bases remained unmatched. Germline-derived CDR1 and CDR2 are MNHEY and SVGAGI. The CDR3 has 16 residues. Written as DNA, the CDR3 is TGTGCCAGCAGTTACTCGACAGGGGAGTCCGATCAGCCCCAGCATTTT. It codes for CASSYSTGESDQPQHF.

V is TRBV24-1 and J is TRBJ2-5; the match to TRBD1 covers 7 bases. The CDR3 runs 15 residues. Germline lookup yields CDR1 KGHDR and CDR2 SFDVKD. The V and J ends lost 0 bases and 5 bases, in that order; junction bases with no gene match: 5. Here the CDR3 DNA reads TGTGCCACCAGTGATTTGCAGGGGGTTGGGGAGACCCAGTACTTC. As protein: CATSDLQGVGETQYF.

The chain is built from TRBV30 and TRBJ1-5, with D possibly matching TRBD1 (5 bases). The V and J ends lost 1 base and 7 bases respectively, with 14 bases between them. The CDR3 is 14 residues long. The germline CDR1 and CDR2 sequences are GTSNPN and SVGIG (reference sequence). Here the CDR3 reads CAWSDNWGRQPQHF. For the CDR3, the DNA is TGTGCCTGGAGTGATAATTGGGGGAGGCAGCCCCAGCATTTT.

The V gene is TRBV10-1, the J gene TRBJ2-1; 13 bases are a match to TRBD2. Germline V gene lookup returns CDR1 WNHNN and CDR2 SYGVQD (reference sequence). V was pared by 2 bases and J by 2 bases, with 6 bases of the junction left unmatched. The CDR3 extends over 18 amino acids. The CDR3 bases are TGCGCCAGCAGTGAGAGCTTGGGACTAGCGGGGACCTACAATGAGCAGTTCTTC. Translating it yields CASSESLGLAGTYNEQFF.

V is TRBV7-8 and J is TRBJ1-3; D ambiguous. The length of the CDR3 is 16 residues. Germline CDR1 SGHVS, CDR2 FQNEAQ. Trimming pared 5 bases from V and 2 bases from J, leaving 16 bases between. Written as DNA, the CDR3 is TGTGCCAGCAGCGAAGACGGGGAAGGAACTGGAAACACCATATATTTT. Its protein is CASSEDGEGTGNTIYF.

The CDR3 sequence is CASSETSYEQYF. CDR3 sequence (DNA): TGTGCCAGCAGTGAAACTAGTTACGAGCAGTACTTC. The V call is TRBV25-1, the J call TRBJ2-7; a possible D gene is TRBD2 (5 bases). Germline-derived CDR1 and CDR2 are MGHDK and SYGVNS. V gave up 2 bases and J gave up 4 bases, with 6 bases separating them. The CDR3 has 12 residues.

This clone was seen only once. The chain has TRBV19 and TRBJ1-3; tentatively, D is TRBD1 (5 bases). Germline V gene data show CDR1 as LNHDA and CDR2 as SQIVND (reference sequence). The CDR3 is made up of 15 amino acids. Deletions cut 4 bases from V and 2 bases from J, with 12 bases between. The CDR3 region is CASSNWGQAGNTIYF. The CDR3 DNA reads TGTGCCAGTAGTAATTGGGGCCAGGCTGGAAACACCATATATTTT.

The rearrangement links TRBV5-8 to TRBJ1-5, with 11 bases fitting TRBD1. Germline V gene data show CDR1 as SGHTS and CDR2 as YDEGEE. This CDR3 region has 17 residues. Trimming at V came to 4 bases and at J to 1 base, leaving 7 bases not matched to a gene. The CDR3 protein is CASSRGTGGGSNQPQHF. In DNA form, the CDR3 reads TGTGCCAGCAGCCGTGGGACAGGGGGTGGAAGCAATCAGCCCCAGCATTTT.

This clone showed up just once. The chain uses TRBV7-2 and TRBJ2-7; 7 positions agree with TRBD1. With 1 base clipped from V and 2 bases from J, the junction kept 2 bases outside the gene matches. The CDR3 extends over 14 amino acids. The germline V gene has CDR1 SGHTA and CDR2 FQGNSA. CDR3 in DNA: TGTGCCAGCAGCTTAGGGGACAGAACCTACGAGCAGTACTTC. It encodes CASSLGDRTYEQYF.

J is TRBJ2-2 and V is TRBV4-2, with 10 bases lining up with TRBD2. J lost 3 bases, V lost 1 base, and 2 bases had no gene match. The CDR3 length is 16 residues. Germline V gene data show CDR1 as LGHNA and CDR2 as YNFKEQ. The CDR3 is CASSQALAGDTGELFF. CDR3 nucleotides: TGTGCCAGCAGCCAAGCGCTAGCGGGAGACACCGGGGAGCTGTTTTTT.

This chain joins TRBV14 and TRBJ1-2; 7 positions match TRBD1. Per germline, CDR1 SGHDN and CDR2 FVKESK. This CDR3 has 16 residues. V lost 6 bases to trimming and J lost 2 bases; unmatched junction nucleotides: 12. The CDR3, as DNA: TGTGCCAGCAGACTATACACAGGGGTCCCCAACTATGGCTACACCTTC. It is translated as CASRLYTGVPNYGYTF.

The CDR3 coding sequence is TGCGCCAGCAGCCCCCGTATCGGGTCTAGCGGGAGCACCGGGGAGCTGTTTTTT. The encoded protein is CASSPRIGSSGSTGELFF. The gene calls are TRBV5-1 and TRBJ2-2; 10 bases match TRBD2. The V and J ends lost 4 bases and 4 bases, in that order; junction bases with no gene match: 13. Looked up from germline, CDR1 is SGHRS and CDR2 is YFSETQ. The CDR3 is 18 residues long.

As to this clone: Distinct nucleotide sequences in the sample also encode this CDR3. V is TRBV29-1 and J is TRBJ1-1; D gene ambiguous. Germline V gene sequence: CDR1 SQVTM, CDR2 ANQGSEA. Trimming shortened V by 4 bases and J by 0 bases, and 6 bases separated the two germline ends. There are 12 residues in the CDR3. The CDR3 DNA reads TGCAGCGTTGGTCAGATGAACACTGAAGCTTTCTTT. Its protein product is CSVGQMNTEAFF.

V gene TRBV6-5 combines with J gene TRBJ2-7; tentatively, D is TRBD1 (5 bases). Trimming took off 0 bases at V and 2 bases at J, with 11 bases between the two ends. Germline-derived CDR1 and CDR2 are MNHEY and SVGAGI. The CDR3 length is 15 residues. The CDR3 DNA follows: TGTGCCAGCAGTTACTCGGGTCAGGGCCCCTACGAGCAGTACTTC. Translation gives CASSYSGQGPYEQYF.

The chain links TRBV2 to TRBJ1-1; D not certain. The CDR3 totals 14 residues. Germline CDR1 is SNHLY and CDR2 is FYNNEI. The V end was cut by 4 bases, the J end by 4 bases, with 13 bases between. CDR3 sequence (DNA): TGTGCCAGCAGTGTAAGCGGAGGAGGCACTGAAGCTTTCTTT. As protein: CASSVSGGGTEAFF.

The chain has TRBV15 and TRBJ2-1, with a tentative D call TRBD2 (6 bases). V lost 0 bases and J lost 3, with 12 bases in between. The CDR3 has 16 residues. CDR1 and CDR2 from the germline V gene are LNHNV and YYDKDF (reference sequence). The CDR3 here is CATSRDVSGLYNEQFF. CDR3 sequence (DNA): TGTGCCACCAGCAGAGATGTAAGCGGGCTCTACAATGAGCAGTTCTTC.

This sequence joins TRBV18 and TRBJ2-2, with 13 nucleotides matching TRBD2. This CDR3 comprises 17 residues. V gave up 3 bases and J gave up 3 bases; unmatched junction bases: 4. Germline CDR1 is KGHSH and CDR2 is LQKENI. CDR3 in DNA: TGTGCCAGCTCACCCGGACTAGCGGGAGATTACACCGGGGAGCTGTTTTTT. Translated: CASSPGLAGDYTGELFF.

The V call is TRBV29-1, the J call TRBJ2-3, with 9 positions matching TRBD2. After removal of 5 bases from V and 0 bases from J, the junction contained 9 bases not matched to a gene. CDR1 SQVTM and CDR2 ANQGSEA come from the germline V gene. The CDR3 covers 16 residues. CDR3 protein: CSVTSWLAGSTDTQYF. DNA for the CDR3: TGCAGCGTTACTTCCTGGCTAGCGGGAAGCACAGATACGCAGTATTTT.

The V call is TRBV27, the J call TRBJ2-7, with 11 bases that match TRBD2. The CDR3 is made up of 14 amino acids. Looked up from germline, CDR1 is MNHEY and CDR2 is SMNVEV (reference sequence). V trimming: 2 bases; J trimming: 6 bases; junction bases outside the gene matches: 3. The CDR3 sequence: CASSLLLAGGEQYF. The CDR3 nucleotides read TGTGCCAGCAGTTTACTCCTAGCGGGAGGCGAGCAGTACTTC.